Presented here are 18 T cell receptor beta chains from one specimen sequenced in a study of type 1 regulatory T cells. MiXCR was run by TCRdb on the reads, yielding one entry per CDR3 protein. The data hold about 97,000 distinct CDR3 sequences, with 25% to 40% observed a single time. Sequenced input: CD4+ T cells, either the whole sample or a sorted fraction (not recorded which). These receptors were obtained from a human donor in good health.

This chain uses TRBV15 with TRBJ1-5; the D is unclear. Trimming stripped 1 base from V and 3 bases from J, with 1 base between. CDR1 and CDR2 from the germline V gene are LNHNV and YYDKDF (reference sequence). The CDR3 is 12 residues long. The CDR3 DNA is TGTGCCACCAGCAGAGCCAATCAGCCCCAGCATTTT. This codes for CATSRANQPQHF.

About this clonotype: A much larger clonotype is one base distant, so this may be a read error. This rearrangement joins TRBV5-5 to TRBJ2-5; no firm D call. With 2 bases removed from V and 9 bases from J, the gap between germline ends came to 11 bases. The germline gives CDR1 SGHKS, CDR2 YYEKEE (reference sequence). This CDR3 has 12 residues. This CDR3 is CASSFSVESQYF. The DNA for the CDR3 is TGTGCCAGCAGCTTCAGTGTGGAGTCCCAGTACTTC.

The chain carries TRBV12-3 or TRBV12-4 and TRBJ2-3; TRBD1 is a possible D gene (5 bases). This CDR3 region has 16 residues. The V and J ends lost 6 bases and 0 bases respectively, with 16 bases between them. This chain's CDR3 is CASSTPDRTSTDTQYF. The DNA of the CDR3 is TGTGCCAGCAGCACCCCCGACAGAACTAGCACAGATACGCAGTATTTT.

As DNA, the CDR3 is TGTGCCAGCAGCTTGGCCTCGAGGTACAATGAGCAGTTCTTC. Protein product: CASSLASRYNEQFF. This chain links TRBV5-5 with TRBJ2-1; no definite D call. This CDR3 region has 14 residues. The V and J ends lost 0 bases and 4 bases respectively, with 8 bases between them. Germline V gene sequence: CDR1 SGHKS, CDR2 YYEKEE (reference sequence).

The chain recombines TRBV7-2 with TRBJ1-1; no clear D. The CDR3 spans 15 residues. V shed 5 bases and J shed 0 bases, with 13 bases lying between them. CDR1 is SGHTA, CDR2 FQGNSA, per germline. CDR3 nucleotides: TGTGCCAGCAGCCCGCGAGGCACCTTGAACACTGAAGCTTTCTTT. This gives the protein CASSPRGTLNTEAFF.

The V call is TRBV7-2, the J call TRBJ1-3, with a possible D match to TRBD1 (6 bases). The CDR3 is made up of 14 amino acids. The V end was cut by 5 bases, the J end by 3 bases, with 11 bases between. Germline V gene lookup returns CDR1 SGHTA and CDR2 FQGNSA. CDR3 protein: CASSLGHRGNTIYF. The CDR3 DNA reads as TGTGCCAGCAGCCTGGGACACCGTGGAAACACCATATATTTT.

In this sample, this clonotype turned up a few times. CDR3 bases: TGCAGCGTTTCCTTAGCAGGGGCAGGTGGAAACACCATATATTTT. Protein sequence: CSVSLAGAGGNTIYF. This chain connects TRBV29-1 to TRBJ1-3, with D possibly matching TRBD1 (6 bases). Looked up from germline, CDR1 is SQVTM and CDR2 is ANQGSEA. The CDR3 loop spans 15 amino acids. The V end was cut by 5 bases, the J end by 3 bases, with 17 bases between.

Comments on this clonotype: The junction does not match germline at one end; this may be a read error. The rearrangement joins TRBV5-1 to TRBJ1-5; D may be TRBD1 (6 bases). Germline V gives CDR1 SGHRS, CDR2 YFSETQ. This CDR3 is built from 13 residues. This CDR3 is CASSEGTYKPKHF. The CDR3 nucleotides are TGCGCCAGCAGCGAAGGGACATACAAGCCCAAGCATTTT.

This clonotype was counted a few times. The chain carries TRBV5-1 and TRBJ2-3; TRBD2 aligns across 10 bases. J gave up 0 bases and V 1 base, and 8 bases lay outside the gene matches. The CDR3 runs 18 residues. Germline CDR1 is SGHRS and CDR2 is YFSETQ. CDR3 DNA sequence: TGCGCCAGCAGCTTGTTGCCTAGCGGGAGTAGTAGCACAGATACGCAGTATTTT. Its translation: CASSLLPSGSSSTDTQYF.

The chain couples TRBV29-1 to TRBJ1-2; 7 bases align to TRBD1. The length of the CDR3 is 14 residues. The trim removed 6 bases at V and 4 bases at J, leaving 11 bases unmatched. Germline loops: CDR1 SQVTM, CDR2 ANQGSEA. In DNA form, the CDR3 reads TGCAGCGTATCTTTCAGGGGGGCTGTCTATGGCTACACCTTC. Its translation is CSVSFRGAVYGYTF.

This clonotype turned up a few times. The chain employs TRBV4-3 and TRBJ2-1; 7 positions match TRBD2. There are 15 residues in the CDR3. V gave up 4 bases and J gave up 5 bases; unmatched junction bases: 8. The V gene's germline CDR1 is LGHNA and CDR2 YSLEER. CDR3 region: CASSRTSVGDNEQFF. The CDR3 DNA reads as TGCGCCAGCAGCCGCACTAGCGTTGGGGACAATGAGCAGTTCTTC.

This chain uses TRBV20-1 with TRBJ2-7; D gene unclear. CDR3 length equals 12 residues. The germline CDR1 and CDR2 sequences are DFQATT and SNEGSKA (reference sequence). V was clipped by 6 bases and J by 2 bases, with 11 bases between them. Here the CDR3 reads CSAASRTYEQYF. The DNA for the CDR3 is TGCAGTGCCGCGAGCAGGACCTACGAGCAGTACTTC.

This clonotype appeared once. The chain uses TRBV30 and TRBJ2-1; D may be TRBD1 or TRBD2 (6 bases each). Germline V gene sequence: CDR1 GTSNPN, CDR2 SVGIG (reference sequence). The V end was cut by 5 bases, the J end by 6 bases, with 14 bases between. CDR3 length: 13 amino acids. As DNA, the CDR3 is TGTGCCTGGGGGAGGACAGAGGGCAATGAGCAGTTCTTC. Protein product: CAWGRTEGNEQFF.

This clonotype has more than one count but fewer than ten. This chain uses TRBV7-8 with TRBJ2-4; TRBD2 aligns across 14 bases. This CDR3 comprises 19 residues. Per germline, CDR1 SGHVS and CDR2 FQNEAQ. V shed 5 bases, J shed 0 bases, and the junction held 9 bases outside the gene matches. The CDR3 DNA reads TGTGCCAGCAGCGCCTCGGGACTAGCGGGGGTACTAGCCAAAAACATTCAGTACTTC. Translation gives CASSASGLAGVLAKNIQYF.

The J gene is TRBJ2-3, the V gene TRBV6-5, with 9 nucleotides matching TRBD1. The germline CDR1 and CDR2 sequences are MNHEY and SVGAGI. This CDR3 is 14 amino acids long. The trim removed 7 bases at V and 1 base at J, leaving 3 bases unmatched. The CDR3 nucleotides are TGTGCCAGCAAGGGACAGGGTGGCACAGATACGCAGTATTTT. Residues: CASKGQGGTDTQYF.

This clonotype has more than one count but fewer than ten. This chain connects TRBV5-4 to TRBJ2-5; D is unclear. Trimming removed 3 bases at V and 4 bases at J, with 22 bases between. CDR1 is SGHNT, CDR2 YYREEE, per germline (reference sequence). The CDR3 length is 17 residues. The CDR3 sequence is CASSSPSRTVFRETQYF. Here the CDR3 DNA reads TGTGCCAGCAGCTCGCCTTCCCGGACCGTGTTCAGAGAGACCCAGTACTTC.

CDR3 nucleotides: TGCGCCAGCAGCACGGGACTAGCGGGAGGCACCGGGGAGCTGTTTTTT. Amino acids: CASSTGLAGGTGELFF. The chain carries TRBV5-1 and TRBJ2-2; TRBD2 matches 15 bases. V was clipped by 4 bases and J by 4 bases; unmatched bases: 2. The CDR3 consists of 16 residues. Germline CDR1 SGHRS, CDR2 YFSETQ.

Of note for this clonotype: A junction boundary mismatches the germline segment, possibly from a read error. The chain joins TRBV3-1 to TRBJ1-3; D remains ambiguous. CDR1 is LGHDT and CDR2 is YNNKEL in the germline V gene (reference sequence). CDR3 length equals 15 residues. As DNA, the CDR3 is TGTGCCAACAGCCAAGCGGTTTCCCCTGGAAACACCATATATTTT. Translating it yields CANSQAVSPGNTIYF.